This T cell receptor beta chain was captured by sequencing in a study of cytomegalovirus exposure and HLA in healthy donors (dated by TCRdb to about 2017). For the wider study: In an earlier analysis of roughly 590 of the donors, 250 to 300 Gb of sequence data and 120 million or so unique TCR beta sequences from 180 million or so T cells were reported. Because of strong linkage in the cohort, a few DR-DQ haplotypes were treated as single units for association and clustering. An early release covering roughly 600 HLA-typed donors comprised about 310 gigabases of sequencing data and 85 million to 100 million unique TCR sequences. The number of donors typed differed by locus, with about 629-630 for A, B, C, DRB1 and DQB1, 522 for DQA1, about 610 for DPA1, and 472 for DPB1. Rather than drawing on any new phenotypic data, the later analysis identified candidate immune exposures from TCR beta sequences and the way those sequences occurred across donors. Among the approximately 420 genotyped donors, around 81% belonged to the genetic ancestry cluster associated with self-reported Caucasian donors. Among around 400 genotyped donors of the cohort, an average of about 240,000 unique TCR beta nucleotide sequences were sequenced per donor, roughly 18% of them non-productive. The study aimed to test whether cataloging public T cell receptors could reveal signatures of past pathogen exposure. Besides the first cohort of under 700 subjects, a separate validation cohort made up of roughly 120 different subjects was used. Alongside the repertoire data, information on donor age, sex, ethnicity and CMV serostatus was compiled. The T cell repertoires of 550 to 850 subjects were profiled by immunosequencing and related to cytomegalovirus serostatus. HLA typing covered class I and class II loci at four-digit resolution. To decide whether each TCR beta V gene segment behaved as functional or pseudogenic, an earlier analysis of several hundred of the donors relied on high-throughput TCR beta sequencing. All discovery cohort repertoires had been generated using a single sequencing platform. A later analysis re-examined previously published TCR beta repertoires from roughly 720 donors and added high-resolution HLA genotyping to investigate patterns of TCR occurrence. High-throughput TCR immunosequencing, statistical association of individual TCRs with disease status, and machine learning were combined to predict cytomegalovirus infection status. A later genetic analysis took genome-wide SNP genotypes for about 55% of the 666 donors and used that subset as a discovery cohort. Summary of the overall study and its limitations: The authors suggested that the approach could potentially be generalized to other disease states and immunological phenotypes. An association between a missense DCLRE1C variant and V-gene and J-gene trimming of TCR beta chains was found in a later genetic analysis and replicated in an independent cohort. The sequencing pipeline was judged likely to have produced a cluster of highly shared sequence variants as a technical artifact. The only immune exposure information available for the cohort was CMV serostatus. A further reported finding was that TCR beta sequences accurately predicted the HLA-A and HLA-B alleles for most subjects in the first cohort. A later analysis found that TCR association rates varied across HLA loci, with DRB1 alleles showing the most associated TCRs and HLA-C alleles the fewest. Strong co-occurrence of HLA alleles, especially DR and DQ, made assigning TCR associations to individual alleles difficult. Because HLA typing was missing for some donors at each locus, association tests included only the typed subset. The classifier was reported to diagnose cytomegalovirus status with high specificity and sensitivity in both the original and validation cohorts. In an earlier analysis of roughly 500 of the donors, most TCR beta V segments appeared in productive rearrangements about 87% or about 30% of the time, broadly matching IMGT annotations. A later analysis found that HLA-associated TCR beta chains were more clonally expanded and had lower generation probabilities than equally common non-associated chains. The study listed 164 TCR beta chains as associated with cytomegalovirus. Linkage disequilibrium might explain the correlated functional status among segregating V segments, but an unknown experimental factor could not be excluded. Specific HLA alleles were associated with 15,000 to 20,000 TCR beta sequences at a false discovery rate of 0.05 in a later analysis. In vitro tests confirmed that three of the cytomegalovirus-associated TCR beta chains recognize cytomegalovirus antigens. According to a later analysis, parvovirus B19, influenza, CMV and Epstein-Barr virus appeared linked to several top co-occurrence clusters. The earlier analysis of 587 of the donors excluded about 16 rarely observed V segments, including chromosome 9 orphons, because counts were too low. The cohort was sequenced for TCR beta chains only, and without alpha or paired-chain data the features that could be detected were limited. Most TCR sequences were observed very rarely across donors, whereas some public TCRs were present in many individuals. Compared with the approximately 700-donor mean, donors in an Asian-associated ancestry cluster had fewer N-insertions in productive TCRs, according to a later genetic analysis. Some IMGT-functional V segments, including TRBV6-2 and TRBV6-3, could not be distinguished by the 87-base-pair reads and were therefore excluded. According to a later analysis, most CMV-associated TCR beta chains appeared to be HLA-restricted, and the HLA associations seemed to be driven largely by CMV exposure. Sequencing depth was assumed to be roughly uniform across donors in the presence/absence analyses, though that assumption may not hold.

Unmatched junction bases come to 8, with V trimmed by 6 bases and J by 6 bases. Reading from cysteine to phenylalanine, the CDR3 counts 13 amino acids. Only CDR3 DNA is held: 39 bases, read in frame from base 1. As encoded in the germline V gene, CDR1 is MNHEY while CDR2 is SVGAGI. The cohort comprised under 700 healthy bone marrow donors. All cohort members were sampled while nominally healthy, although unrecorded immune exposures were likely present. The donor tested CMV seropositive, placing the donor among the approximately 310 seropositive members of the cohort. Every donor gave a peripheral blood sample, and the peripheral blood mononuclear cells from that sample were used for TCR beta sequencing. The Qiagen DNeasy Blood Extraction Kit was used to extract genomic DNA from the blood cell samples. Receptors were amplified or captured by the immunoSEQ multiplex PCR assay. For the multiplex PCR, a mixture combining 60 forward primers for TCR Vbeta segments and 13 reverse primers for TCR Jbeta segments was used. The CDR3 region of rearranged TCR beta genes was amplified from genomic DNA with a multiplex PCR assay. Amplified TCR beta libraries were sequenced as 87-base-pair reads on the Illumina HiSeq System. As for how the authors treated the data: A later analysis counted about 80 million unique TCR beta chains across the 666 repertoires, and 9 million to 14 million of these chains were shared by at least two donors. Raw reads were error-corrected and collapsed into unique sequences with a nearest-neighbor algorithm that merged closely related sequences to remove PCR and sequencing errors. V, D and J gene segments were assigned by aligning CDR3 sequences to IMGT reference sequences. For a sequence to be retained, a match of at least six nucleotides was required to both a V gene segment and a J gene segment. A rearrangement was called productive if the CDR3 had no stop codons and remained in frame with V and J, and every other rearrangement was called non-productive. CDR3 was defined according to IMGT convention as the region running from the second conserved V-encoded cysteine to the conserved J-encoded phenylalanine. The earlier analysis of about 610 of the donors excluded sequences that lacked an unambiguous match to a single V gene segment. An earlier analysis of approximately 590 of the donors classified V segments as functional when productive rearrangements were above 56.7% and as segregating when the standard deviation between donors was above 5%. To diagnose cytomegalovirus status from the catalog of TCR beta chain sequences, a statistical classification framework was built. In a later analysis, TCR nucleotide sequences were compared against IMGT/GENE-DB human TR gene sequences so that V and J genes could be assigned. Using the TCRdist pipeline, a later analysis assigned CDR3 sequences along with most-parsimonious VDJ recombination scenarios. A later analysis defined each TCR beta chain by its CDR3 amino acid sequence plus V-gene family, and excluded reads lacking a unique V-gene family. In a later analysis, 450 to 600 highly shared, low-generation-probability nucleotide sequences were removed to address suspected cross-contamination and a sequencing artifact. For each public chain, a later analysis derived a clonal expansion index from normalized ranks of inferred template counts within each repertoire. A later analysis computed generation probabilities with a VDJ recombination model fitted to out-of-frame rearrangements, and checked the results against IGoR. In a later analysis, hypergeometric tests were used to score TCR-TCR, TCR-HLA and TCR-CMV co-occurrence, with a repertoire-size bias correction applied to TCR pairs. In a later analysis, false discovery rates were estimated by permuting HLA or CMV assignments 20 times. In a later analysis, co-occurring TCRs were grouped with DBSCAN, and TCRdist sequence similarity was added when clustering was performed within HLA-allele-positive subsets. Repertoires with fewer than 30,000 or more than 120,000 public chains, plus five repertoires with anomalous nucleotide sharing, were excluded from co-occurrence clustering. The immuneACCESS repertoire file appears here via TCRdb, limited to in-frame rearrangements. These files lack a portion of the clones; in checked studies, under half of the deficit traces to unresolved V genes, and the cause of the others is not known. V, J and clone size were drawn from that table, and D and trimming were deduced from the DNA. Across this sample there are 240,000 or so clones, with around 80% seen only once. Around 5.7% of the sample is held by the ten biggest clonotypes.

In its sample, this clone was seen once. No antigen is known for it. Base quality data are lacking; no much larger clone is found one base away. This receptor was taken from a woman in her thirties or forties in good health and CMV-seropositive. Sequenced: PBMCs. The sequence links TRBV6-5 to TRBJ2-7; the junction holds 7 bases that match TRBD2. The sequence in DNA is TGTGCCAGCAGCAGGGCGGGACTATCCGAGCAGTACTTC. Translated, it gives CASSRAGLSEQYF.